These 14 T cell receptor beta chains came from one sample sequenced in a study of regulatory T cells in long-lasting Graves disease. Time point noted: newly diagnosed GD, antithyroid drugs for less than 3 months. The TCR library was made from RNA extracted from PBMCs. To make TCR beta libraries, researchers used iRepertoire HTBI primers and Arm-PCR of CDR3 regions. TCRdb re-derived calls from the multiplex PCR reads in MiXCR, one entry per CDR3 protein. The sample records approximately 440,000 distinct CDR3 sequences, roughly 16% being singletons. These same records also appear under a second study, on T cells in Graves' hyperthyroidism and ophthalmopathy.

Specimen: peripheral blood mononuclear cells (PBMCs), collected at new diagnosis, from a patient treated with antithyroid drugs. These receptors all come from a man in his forties or fifties with Graves disease.

This clonotype has ten or more counts. The chain recombines TRBV28 with TRBJ2-7; tentatively, D is TRBD2 (5 bases). CDR3 size: 13 residues. Germline V lookup: CDR1 MDHEN, CDR2 SYDVKM. V dropped 5 bases and J dropped 7 bases, with 15 bases sitting between them. CDR3 bases: TGTGCCAGCAGTCAGGACTGGGTTTTGGAGCAGTACTTC. It is translated as CASSQDWVLEQYF. Looking up the rest from reference TRBV28 and TRBJ2-7 gives the full variable domain: DVKVTQSSRYLVKRTGEKVFLECVQDMDHENMFWYRQDPGLGLRLIYFSYDVKMKEKGDIPEGYSVSREKKERFSLILESASTNQTSMYLCASSQDWVLEQYFGPGTRLTVT.

This clonotype was counted many times. V usage is TRBV2 and J usage is TRBJ2-3, with 8 positions matching TRBD2. The CDR3 has 13 amino acids. Germline V CDR1 and CDR2: SNHLY, FYNNEI. J lost 5 bases, V lost 4 bases, and 2 bases had no gene match. The CDR3 sequence: CASSAGRGDTQYF. In DNA, the CDR3 is TGTGCCAGCAGTGCCGGGAGGGGAGATACGCAGTATTTT.

Many counts were recorded for this clonotype. The V gene is TRBV12-3 or TRBV12-4, the J gene TRBJ2-1; 9 bases align to TRBD1. The V and J ends lost 4 bases and 9 bases, in that order; junction bases with no gene match: 13. CDR3 size: 16 residues. The CDR3 here is CASSSGTGRQLGEQFF. The CDR3 bases are TGTGCCAGCAGTTCCGGGACAGGGAGGCAATTGGGTGAGCAGTTCTTC.

This clonotype was observed once. The rearrangement uses TRBV29-1 and TRBJ2-5, with D perhaps TRBD1 (6 bases). Trimming pared 5 bases from V and 4 bases from J, leaving 11 bases between. Per the germline V gene, CDR1 is SQVTM and CDR2 is ANQGSEA. The CDR3 consists of 12 residues. The CDR3 is CSVKQGLETQYF. CDR3 bases: TGCAGCGTTAAACAGGGATTAGAGACCCAGTACTTC.

This clonotype was detected ten times or more. V gene TRBV28 combines with J gene TRBJ2-5; a possible D gene is TRBD1 (5 bases). CDR1 MDHEN and CDR2 SYDVKM come from the germline V gene. Trimming pared 6 bases from V and 4 bases from J, leaving 18 bases between. This CDR3 comprises 15 residues. Written as DNA, the CDR3 is TGTGCCAGCAGCAACCAGGGTGGGATTAGAGAGACCCAGTACTTC. This sequence encodes CASSNQGGIRETQYF. Using reference TRBV28 and TRBJ2-5 for the parts outside the CDR3, the full variable domain is DVKVTQSSRYLVKRTGEKVFLECVQDMDHENMFWYRQDPGLGLRLIYFSYDVKMKEKGDIPEGYSVSREKKERFSLILESASTNQTSMYLCASSNQGGIRETQYFGPGTRLLVL.

The J gene is TRBJ2-7, the V gene TRBV20-1; 8 bases are shared with TRBD2. Germline trimming cut 5 bases from V and 7 bases from J; bases unmatched to any gene: 13. Germline lookup yields CDR1 DFQATT and CDR2 SNEGSKA (reference sequence). The CDR3 has 14 residues. In DNA, the CDR3 is TGCAGTGCTCCCAACGGGAGGGGCTGGGGGGAGCAGTACTTC. Translated: CSAPNGRGWGEQYF.

This clonotype was counted between two and nine times. The chain links TRBV7-2 to TRBJ2-1, with a weak D call TRBD2 (5 bases). Trimming cost V 2 bases and J 5 bases, with 13 bases left between them. The CDR3 length is 15 residues. Germline lookup yields CDR1 SGHTA and CDR2 FQGNSA. This CDR3 reads CASSLFRESDNEQFF. The DNA for the CDR3 is TGTGCCAGCAGCTTATTTCGGGAAAGCGACAATGAGCAGTTCTTC.

This clonotype was counted many times. This sequence joins TRBV28 and TRBJ2-1; TRBD1 is a possible D gene (6 bases). V dropped 2 bases and J dropped 3 bases, with 11 bases sitting between them. Germline lookup yields CDR1 MDHEN and CDR2 SYDVKM. This CDR3 has 15 residues. The chain's CDR3 is CASSLPQGNYNEQFF. In nucleotides, the CDR3 is TGTGCCAGCAGTTTACCCCAGGGGAACTACAATGAGCAGTTCTTC.

This clonotype was picked up one time. This chain uses TRBV7-9 with TRBJ1-4; 10 nucleotides align to TRBD1. Germline V gene lookup returns CDR1 SEHNR and CDR2 FQNEAQ (reference sequence). This CDR3 has 15 amino acids. Trimming took 4 bases from V and 7 from J; bases not matched to a gene: 6. The CDR3 DNA sequence: TGTGCCAGCAGCTCACGACAGGGGGCCGGTGAAAAACTGTTTTTT. Its protein is CASSSRQGAGEKLFF.

This chain uses TRBV19 with TRBJ2-3, with 9 bases that match TRBD2. The junction had 10 bases not matched to a gene; V was cut back by 6 bases and J by 3 bases. The length of the CDR3 is 16 residues. CDR1 LNHDA and CDR2 SQIVND come from the germline V gene (reference sequence). The CDR3 is CASRGGVAGATDTQYF. CDR3 in DNA: TGTGCCAGTAGAGGTGGAGTAGCGGGGGCAACAGATACGCAGTATTTT. The whole variable domain, remainder taken from reference TRBV19 and TRBJ2-3, is DGGITQSPKYLFRKEGQNVTLSCEQNLNHDAMYWYRQDPGQGLRLIYYSQIVNDFQKGDIAEGYSVSREKKESFPLTVTSAQKNPTAFYLCASRGGVAGATDTQYFGPGTRLTVL.

The rearrangement uses TRBV6-2 or TRBV6-3 and TRBJ2-3; TRBD2 matches at 16 bases. Germline loops: CDR1 MNHEY, CDR2 SVGEGT. J lost 5 bases, V lost 7 bases, and 9 bases had no gene match. The CDR3 loop spans 17 amino acids. In DNA form, the CDR3 reads TGTGCCAGCACTCCAGGGACTAGCGGGAGGGCCAGAGATACGCAGTATTTT. Its translation is CASTPGTSGRARDTQYF.

This clonotype was seen only a few times. The chain combines TRBV7-9 with TRBJ2-7; 7 bases match TRBD2. The CDR3 consists of 16 residues. V lost 2 bases and J lost 1; bases outside the gene matches: 8. The germline V gene encodes CDR1 SEHNR and CDR2 FQNEAQ (reference sequence). The CDR3 nucleotides are TGTGCCAGCAGCTTATTCCGAGCGGGACCGTCCTACGAGCAGTACTTC. Translated, it gives CASSLFRAGPSYEQYF.

In this sample, this clonotype turned up many times. The rearrangement uses TRBV2 and TRBJ2-5, with 9 bases identical to TRBD1. Germline loops: CDR1 SNHLY, CDR2 FYNNEI. V shed 5 bases and J 5 bases; nucleotides not matched to a gene: 12. The CDR3 is 16 residues long. The CDR3 protein is CASSKNSGTGRETQYF. CDR3 nucleotides: TGTGCCAGCAGTAAAAATTCCGGGACAGGGAGGGAGACCCAGTACTTC.

This clonotype was recorded at least ten times. The junction and the germline gene differ at one end; a read error may be behind it. The rearrangement links TRBV5-1 to TRBJ2-5; a possible D gene is TRBD1 (5 bases). The CDR3 length is 14 residues. The germline CDR1 and CDR2 sequences are SGHRS and YFSETQ. For the CDR3, the DNA is TGTGCCAGCAGCTTGTATCAGGGCCAAGAGACCCAGTACTTC. Its protein is CASSLYQGQETQYF. Full variable domain (remainder filled in from reference TRBV5-1 and TRBJ2-5): KAGVTQTPRYLIKTRGQQVTLSCSPISGHRSVSWYQQTPGQGLQFLFEYFSETQRNKGNFPGRFSGRQFSNSRSEMNVSTLELGDSALYLCASSLYQGQETQYFGPGTRLLVL.